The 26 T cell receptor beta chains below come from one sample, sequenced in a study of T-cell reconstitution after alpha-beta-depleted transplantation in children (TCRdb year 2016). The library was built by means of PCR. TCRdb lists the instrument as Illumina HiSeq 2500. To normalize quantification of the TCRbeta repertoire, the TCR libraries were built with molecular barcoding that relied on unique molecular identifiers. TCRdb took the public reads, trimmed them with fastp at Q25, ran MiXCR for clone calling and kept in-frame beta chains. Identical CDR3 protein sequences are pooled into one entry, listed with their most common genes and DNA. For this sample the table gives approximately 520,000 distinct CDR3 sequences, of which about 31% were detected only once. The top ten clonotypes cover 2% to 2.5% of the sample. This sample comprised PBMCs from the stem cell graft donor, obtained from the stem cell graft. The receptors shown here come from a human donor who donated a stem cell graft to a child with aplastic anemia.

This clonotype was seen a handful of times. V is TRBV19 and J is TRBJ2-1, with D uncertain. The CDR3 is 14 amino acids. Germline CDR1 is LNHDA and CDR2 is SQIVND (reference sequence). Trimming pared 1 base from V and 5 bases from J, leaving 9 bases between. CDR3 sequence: CASSIVGQHNEQFF. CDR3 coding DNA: TGTGCCAGTAGTATAGTTGGGCAGCACAATGAGCAGTTCTTC.

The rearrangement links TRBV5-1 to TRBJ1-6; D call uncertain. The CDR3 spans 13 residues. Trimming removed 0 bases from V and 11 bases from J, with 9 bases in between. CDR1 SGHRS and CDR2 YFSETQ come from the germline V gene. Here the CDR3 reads CASSLATGTPLHF. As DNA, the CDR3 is TGCGCCAGCAGCTTGGCCACGGGGACACCCCTCCACTTT.

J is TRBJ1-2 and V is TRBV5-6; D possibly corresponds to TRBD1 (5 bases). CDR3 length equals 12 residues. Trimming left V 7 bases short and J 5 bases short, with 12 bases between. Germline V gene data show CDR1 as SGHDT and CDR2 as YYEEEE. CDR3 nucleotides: TGTGCCAGCGGCACAGGCATTTATGGCTACACCTTC. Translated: CASGTGIYGYTF. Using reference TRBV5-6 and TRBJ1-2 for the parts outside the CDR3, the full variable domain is DAGVTQSPTHLIKTRGQQVTLRCSPKSGHDTVSWYQQALGQGPQFIFQYYEEEERQRGNFPDRFSGHQFPNYSSELNVNALLLGDSALYLCASGTGIYGYTFGSGTRLTVV.

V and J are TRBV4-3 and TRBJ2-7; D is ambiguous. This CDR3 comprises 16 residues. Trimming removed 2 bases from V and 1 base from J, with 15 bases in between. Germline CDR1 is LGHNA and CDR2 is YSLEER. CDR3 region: CASSQSTTVLSYEQYF. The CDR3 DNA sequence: TGCGCCAGCAGCCAATCCACGACGGTCTTATCCTACGAGCAGTACTTC.

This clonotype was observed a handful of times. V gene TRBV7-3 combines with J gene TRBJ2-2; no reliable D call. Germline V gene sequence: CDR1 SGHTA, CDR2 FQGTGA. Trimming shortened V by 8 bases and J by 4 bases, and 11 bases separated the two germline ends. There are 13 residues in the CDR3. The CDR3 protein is CASAVYSTGELFF. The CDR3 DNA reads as TGTGCCAGCGCAGTCTACTCCACCGGGGAGCTGTTTTTT.

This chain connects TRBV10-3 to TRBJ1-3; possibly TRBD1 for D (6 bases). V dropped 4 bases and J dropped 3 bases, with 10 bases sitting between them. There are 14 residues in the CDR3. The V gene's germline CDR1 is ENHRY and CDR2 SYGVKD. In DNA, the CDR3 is TGTGCCATCAGTGTCGGACAGCATGGAAACACCATATATTTT. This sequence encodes CAISVGQHGNTIYF.

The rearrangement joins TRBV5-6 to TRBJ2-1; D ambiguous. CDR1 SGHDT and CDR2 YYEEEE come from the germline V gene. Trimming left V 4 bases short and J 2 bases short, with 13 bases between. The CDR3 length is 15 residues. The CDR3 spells CASSPDGRPYNEQFF. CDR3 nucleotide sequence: TGTGCCAGCAGCCCGGACGGACGCCCCTACAATGAGCAGTTCTTC. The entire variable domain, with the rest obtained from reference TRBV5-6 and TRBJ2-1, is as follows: DAGVTQSPTHLIKTRGQQVTLRCSPKSGHDTVSWYQQALGQGPQFIFQYYEEEERQRGNFPDRFSGHQFPNYSSELNVNALLLGDSALYLCASSPDGRPYNEQFFGPGTRLTVL.

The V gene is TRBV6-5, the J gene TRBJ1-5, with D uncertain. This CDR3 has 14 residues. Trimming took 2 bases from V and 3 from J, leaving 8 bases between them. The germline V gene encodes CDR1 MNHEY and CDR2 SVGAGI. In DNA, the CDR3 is TGTGCCAGCAGTTACGGCCAGAACAATCAGCCCCAGCATTTT. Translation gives CASSYGQNNQPQHF.

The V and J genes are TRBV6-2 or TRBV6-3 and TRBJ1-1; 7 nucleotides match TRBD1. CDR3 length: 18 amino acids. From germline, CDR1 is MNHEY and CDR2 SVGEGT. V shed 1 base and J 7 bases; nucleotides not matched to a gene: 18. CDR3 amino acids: CASSYFPPWTGDGGEAFF. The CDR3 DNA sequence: TGTGCCAGCAGTTACTTTCCCCCTTGGACAGGAGACGGGGGTGAAGCTTTCTTT.

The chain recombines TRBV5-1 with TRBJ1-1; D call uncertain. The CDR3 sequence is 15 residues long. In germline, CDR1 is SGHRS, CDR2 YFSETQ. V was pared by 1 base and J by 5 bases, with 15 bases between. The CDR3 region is CASSLSGGPGTEAFF. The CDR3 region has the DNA TGCGCCAGCAGCTTGTCAGGAGGGCCAGGAACTGAAGCTTTCTTT.

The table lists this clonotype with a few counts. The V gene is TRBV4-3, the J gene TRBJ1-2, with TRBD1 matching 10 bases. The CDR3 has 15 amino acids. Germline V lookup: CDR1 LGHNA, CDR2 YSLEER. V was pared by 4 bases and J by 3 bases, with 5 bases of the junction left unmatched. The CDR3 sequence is CASSPSTGGDYGYTF. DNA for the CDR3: TGCGCCAGCAGCCCCTCGACAGGGGGCGACTATGGCTACACCTTC.

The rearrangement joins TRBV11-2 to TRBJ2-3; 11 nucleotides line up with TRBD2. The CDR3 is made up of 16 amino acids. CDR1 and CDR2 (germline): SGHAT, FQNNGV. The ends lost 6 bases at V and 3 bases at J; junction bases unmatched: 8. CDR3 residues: CASSLIAGGGTDTQYF. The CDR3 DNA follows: TGTGCCAGCAGTCTTATAGCGGGAGGGGGAACAGATACGCAGTATTTT.

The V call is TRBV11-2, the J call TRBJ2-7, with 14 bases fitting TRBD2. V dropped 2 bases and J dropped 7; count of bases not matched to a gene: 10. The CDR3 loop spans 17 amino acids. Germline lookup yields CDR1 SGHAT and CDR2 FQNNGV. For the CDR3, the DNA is TGTGCCAGCAGCTTATATAAGACTAGCGGGAGGGCCGGAGAGCAGTACTTC. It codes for CASSLYKTSGRAGEQYF.

CDR3 sequence (DNA): TGTGCCAGTAGTATAGAAGCAGGAGAGGTCAATCAGCCCCAGCATTTT. Translating it yields CASSIEAGEVNQPQHF. This chain connects TRBV19 to TRBJ1-5; no definite D call. V was clipped by 0 bases and J by 3 bases, with 12 bases between them. This CDR3 has 16 residues. The germline gives CDR1 LNHDA, CDR2 SQIVND (reference sequence).

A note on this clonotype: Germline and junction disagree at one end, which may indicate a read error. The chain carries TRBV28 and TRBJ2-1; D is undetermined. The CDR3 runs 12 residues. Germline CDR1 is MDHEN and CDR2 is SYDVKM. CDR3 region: CASRGASPEQLF. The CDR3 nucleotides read TGTGCCAGCAGGGGCGCGTCGCCGGAGCAGTTGTTC.

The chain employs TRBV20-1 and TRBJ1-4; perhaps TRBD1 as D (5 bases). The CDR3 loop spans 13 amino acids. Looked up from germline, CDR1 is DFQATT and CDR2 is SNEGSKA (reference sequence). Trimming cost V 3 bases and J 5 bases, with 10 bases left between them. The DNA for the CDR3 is TGCAGTGCTAGTCTGGGGCCGAATGAAAAACTGTTTTTT. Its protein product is CSASLGPNEKLFF.

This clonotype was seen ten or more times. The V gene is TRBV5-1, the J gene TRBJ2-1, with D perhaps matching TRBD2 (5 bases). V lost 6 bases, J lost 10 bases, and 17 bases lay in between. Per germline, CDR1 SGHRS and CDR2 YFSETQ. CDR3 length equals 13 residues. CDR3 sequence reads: CASTLSSREEQFF. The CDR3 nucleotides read TGCGCCAGCACTTTAAGTTCCCGGGAAGAGCAGTTCTTC.

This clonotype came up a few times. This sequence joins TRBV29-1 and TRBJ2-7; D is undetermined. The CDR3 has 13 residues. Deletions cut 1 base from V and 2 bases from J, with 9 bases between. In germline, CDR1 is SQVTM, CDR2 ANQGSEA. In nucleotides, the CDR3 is TGCAGCGTTGAAGCCGGGCCAGCCTACGAGCAGTACTTC. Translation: CSVEAGPAYEQYF.

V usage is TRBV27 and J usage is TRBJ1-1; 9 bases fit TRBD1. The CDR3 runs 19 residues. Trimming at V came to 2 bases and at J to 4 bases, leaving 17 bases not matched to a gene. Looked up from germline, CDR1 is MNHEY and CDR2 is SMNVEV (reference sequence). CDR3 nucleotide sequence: TGTGCCAGCAGTTTACTACTCGCCGGGACAGGGAGGCGGCGCACTGAAGCTTTCTTT. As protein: CASSLLLAGTGRRRTEAFF.

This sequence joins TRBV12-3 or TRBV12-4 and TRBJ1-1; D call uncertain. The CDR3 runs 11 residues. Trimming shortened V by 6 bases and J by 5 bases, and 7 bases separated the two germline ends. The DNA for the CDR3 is TGTGCCAGCAGCGCCCTGACTGAAGCTTTCTTT. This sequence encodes CASSALTEAFF.

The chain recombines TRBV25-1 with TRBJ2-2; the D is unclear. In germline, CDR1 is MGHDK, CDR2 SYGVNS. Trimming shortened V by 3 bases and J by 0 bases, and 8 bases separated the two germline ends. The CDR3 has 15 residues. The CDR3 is CASSDFPANTGELFF. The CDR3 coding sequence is TGTGCCAGCAGTGACTTCCCTGCGAACACCGGGGAGCTGTTTTTT.

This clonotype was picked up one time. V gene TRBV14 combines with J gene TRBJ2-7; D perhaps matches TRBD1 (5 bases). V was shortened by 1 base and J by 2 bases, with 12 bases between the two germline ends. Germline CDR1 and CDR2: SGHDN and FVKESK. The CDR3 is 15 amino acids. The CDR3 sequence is CASSQASWGPYEQYV. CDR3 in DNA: TGTGCCAGCAGCCAAGCCTCTTGGGGCCCCTACGAGCAGTACGTC.

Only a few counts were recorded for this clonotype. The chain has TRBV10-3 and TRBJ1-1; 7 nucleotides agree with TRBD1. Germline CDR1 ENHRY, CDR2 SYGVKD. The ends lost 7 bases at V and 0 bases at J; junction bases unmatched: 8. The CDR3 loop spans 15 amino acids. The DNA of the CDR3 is TGTGCCATCAAGACAGGGCTCTCTATGAACACTGAAGCTTTCTTT. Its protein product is CAIKTGLSMNTEAFF.

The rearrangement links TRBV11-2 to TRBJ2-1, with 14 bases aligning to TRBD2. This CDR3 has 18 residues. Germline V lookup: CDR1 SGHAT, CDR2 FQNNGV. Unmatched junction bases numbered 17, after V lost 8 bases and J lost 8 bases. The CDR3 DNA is TGTGCCAGCCGGAGTCCTCGGCCGGGACTAGCGGGAGTCCATGAGCAGTTCTTC. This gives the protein CASRSPRPGLAGVHEQFF. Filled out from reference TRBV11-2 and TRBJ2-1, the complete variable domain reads EAGVAQSPRYKIIEKRQSVAFWCNPISGHATLYWYQQILGQGPKLLIQFQNNGVVDDSQLPKDRFSAERLKGVDSTLKIQPAKLEDSAVYLCASRSPRPGLAGVHEQFFGPGTRLTVL.

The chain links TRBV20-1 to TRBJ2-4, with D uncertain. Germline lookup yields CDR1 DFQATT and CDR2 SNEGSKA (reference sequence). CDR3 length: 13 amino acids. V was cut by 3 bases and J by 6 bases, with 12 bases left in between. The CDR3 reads CSASDGSGNIQYF. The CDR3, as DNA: TGCAGTGCTAGCGATGGTAGTGGAAACATTCAGTACTTC.

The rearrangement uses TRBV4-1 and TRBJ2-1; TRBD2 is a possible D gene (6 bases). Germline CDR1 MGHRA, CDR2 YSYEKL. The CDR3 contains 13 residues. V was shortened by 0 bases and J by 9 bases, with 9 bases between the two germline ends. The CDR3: CASSQDASVEQFF. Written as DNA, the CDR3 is TGCGCCAGCAGCCAAGATGCTAGCGTTGAGCAGTTCTTC.